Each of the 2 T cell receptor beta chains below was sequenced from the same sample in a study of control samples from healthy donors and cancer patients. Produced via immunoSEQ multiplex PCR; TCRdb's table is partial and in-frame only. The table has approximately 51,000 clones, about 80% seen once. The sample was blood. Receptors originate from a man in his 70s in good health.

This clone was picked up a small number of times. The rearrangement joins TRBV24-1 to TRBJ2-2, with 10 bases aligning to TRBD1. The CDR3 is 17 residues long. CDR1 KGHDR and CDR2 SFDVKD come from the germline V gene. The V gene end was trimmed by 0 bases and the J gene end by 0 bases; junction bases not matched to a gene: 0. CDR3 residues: CATSDLGQGANTGELFF. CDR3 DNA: TGTGCCACCAGTGATTTGGGACAGGGGGCGAACACCGGGGAGCTGTTTTTT.

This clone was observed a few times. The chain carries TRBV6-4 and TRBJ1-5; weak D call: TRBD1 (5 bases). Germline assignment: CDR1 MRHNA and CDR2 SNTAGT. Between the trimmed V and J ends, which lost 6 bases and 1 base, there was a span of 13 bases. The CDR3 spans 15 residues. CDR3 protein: CASRGGKPSNQPQHF. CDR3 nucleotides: TGTGCCAGCAGGGGGGGAAAACCCAGCAATCAGCCCCAGCATTTT.